One and the same sample provided the 25 T cell receptor beta chains below, sequenced in a study of T cells expressing NK-cell markers. Using the 5' RACE reads, TCRdb records one entry per CDR3 protein without DNA. The sample table sets out roughly 180,000 distinct CDR3 sequences. The specimen was blood T cells: a sorted CD56 or NKG2C T cell subset, CD4+ or CD8+ T cells, or bulk PBMC T cells (not recorded which). The receptors shown here come from a woman between 18 and 69 years old in good health.

The J gene is TRBJ2-7, the V gene TRBV15; TCRdb's assignment of TRBD1 cannot be checked, as there is no DNA. CDR1 and CDR2 (germline): LNHNV, YYDKDF (reference sequence). This CDR3 is 18 amino acids long. The CDR3 sequence is CATSRVWAPGTGSYEQYF.

The gene calls are TRBV5-1 and TRBJ1-1; absent DNA, TCRdb's TRBD1 call cannot be checked. Germline values: CDR1 SGHRS, CDR2 YFSETQ. The CDR3 contains 16 residues. The CDR3 protein is CASSTAYRGQNTEAFF.

The chain has TRBV3-1 and TRBJ2-7; TCRdb's D call, TRBD1, is unchecked because there is no DNA. CDR3 length: 14 residues. Germline V gene data show CDR1 as LGHDT and CDR2 as YNNKEL (reference sequence). This CDR3 reads CASRSRQGSDEQYF.

The genes are TRBV20-1 and TRBJ2-7; TCRdb calls TRBD1, which cannot be checked without DNA. The germline V gene encodes CDR1 DFQATT and CDR2 SNEGSKA (reference sequence). The CDR3 loop spans 13 amino acids. CDR3 in amino acids: CSASPTRTYEQYF.

The chain is built from TRBV5-1 and TRBJ1-2. In germline, CDR1 is SGHRS, CDR2 YFSETQ. There are 14 residues in the CDR3. CDR3 amino acids: CASSSRGTERGYTF.

The V call is TRBV7-3, the J call TRBJ2-2; TCRdb lists TRBD2, though no DNA is available to test this call. Germline CDR1 is SGHTA and CDR2 is FQGTGA. CDR3 length: 17 residues. CDR3 residues: CASSLNLAAMNTGELFF.

The chain carries TRBV4-1 and TRBJ1-2; TCRdb selects TRBD1, and the lack of DNA leaves this call unchecked. Germline V CDR1 and CDR2: MGHRA, YSYEKL. The CDR3 loop spans 15 amino acids. The CDR3 sequence: CASSQGDRSGYGYTF.

V gene TRBV12-3 or TRBV12-4 combines with J gene TRBJ2-3; TCRdb names TRBD2, which stays unverified in the absence of DNA. The CDR3 is made up of 16 amino acids. This CDR3 reads CASSHSGTSHTDTQYF.

The V call is TRBV5-1, the J call TRBJ2-1; absent DNA, TCRdb's TRBD1 call cannot be checked. From germline, CDR1 is SGHRS and CDR2 YFSETQ. The CDR3 is made up of 16 amino acids. CDR3 sequence reads: CASSLDRRWLDNEQFF.

The chain joins TRBV29-1 to TRBJ2-7; TCRdb gives TRBD1 as the D gene, but with no DNA this cannot be confirmed. The CDR3 covers 12 residues. The germline V gene encodes CDR1 SQVTM and CDR2 ANQGSEA. Here the CDR3 reads CSVMTGGYEQYF.

The chain combines TRBV2 with TRBJ2-5; TCRdb calls TRBD1, which cannot be checked without DNA. The CDR3 is made up of 14 amino acids. From germline, CDR1 is SNHLY and CDR2 FYNNEI. The CDR3 here is CASRGGGGSETQYF.

V gene TRBV27 combines with J gene TRBJ2-1; TCRdb outputs TRBD1, but without DNA this stays unchecked. Looked up from germline, CDR1 is MNHEY and CDR2 is SMNVEV (reference sequence). This CDR3 region has 16 residues. The CDR3 is CASSLSPPPGDNEQFF.

The chain is built from TRBV14 and TRBJ2-1. Per germline, CDR1 SGHDN and CDR2 FVKESK. The CDR3 is made up of 13 amino acids. CDR3 amino acids: CASSPADRKEQFF. Full variable domain (outside the CDR3, taken from reference TRBV14 and TRBJ2-1): EAGVTQFPSHSVIEKGQTVTLRCDPISGHDNLYWYRRVMGKEIKFLLHFVKESKQDESGMPNNRFLAERTGGTYSTLKVQPAELEDSGVYFCASSPADRKEQFFGPGTRLTVL.

This rearrangement joins TRBV6-5 to TRBJ2-2; lacking DNA, the TRBD2 call made by TCRdb goes unchecked. The length of the CDR3 is 15 residues. CDR1 and CDR2 (germline): MNHEY, SVGAGI. The CDR3 spells CASSFTSGAGGELFF.

This rearrangement joins TRBV12-3 or TRBV12-4 to TRBJ2-5; TCRdb calls TRBD1, which cannot be checked without DNA. This CDR3 has 15 residues. The CDR3 loop reads CASSMTGTPQETQYF.

V is TRBV7-9 and J is TRBJ1-3. This CDR3 is built from 13 residues. Germline CDR1 SEHNR, CDR2 FQNEAQ (reference sequence). CDR3 amino acids: CASSLATGNTIYF.

The V and J genes are TRBV7-3 and TRBJ2-2; there is no DNA to check the TCRdb D call of TRBD1. The germline V gene encodes CDR1 SGHTA and CDR2 FQGTGA. The CDR3 runs to 14 residues. CDR3 sequence reads: CASSQQGFTGELFF.

The chain combines TRBV10-3 with TRBJ2-1; TCRdb names TRBD2, which stays unverified in the absence of DNA. This CDR3 is 16 amino acids long. CDR1 is ENHRY and CDR2 is SYGVKD in the germline V gene. The chain's CDR3 is CAISERGLALYNEQFF.

The rearrangement links TRBV6-5 to TRBJ1-3; TCRdb lists TRBD1, though no DNA is available to test this call. The CDR3 is made up of 17 amino acids. The germline V gene has CDR1 MNHEY and CDR2 SVGAGI. The CDR3 spells CASGYRRTGGSGNTIYF.

The chain has TRBV9 and TRBJ2-7; checking the TCRdb D call of TRBD2 is not possible without DNA. Germline CDR1 is SGDLS and CDR2 is YYNGEE. CDR3 length equals 14 residues. Here the CDR3 reads CASTPGGGAYEQYF.

The CDR3 reads CASSLIAGGPKTGELFF. This chain connects TRBV7-3 to TRBJ2-2; TCRdb's D gene call, TRBD2, goes unchecked for lack of DNA. The CDR3 has 17 residues. The germline V gene encodes CDR1 SGHTA and CDR2 FQGTGA.

The V call is TRBV20-1, the J call TRBJ2-3; TCRdb reports TRBD1, a call that lacks DNA to check it against. Germline values: CDR1 DFQATT, CDR2 SNEGSKA (reference sequence). The CDR3 runs 14 residues. This chain's CDR3 is CSAPMTGGTDTQYF.

According to its frequency, this clonotype is large. V and J are TRBV6-5 and TRBJ1-5; lacking DNA, the TRBD1 call made by TCRdb goes unchecked. There are 14 residues in the CDR3. Germline assignment: CDR1 MNHEY and CDR2 SVGAGI. This CDR3 is CASSSTGDHQPQHF.

The chain employs TRBV5-1 and TRBJ2-7; absent DNA, TCRdb's TRBD2 call cannot be checked. Germline V gene lookup returns CDR1 SGHRS and CDR2 YFSETQ. This CDR3 spans 14 amino acids. The CDR3 reads CASSFVGENYEQYF.

The chain employs TRBV10-3 and TRBJ1-1. The CDR3 is made up of 15 amino acids. Germline-derived CDR1 and CDR2 are ENHRY and SYGVKD. CDR3 sequence reads: CATQREGPSNTEAFF.